A single sample is the source of the 28 T cell receptor beta chains below, sequenced in a study of T cells in Graves' hyperthyroidism and ophthalmopathy. Amplified regions were TCR beta CDR3 sequences from RNA transcripts. The HTBI primer set drove a first-round RT-PCR of the TCR CDR3. TCRdb called the multiplex PCR reads again in MiXCR, with one record for every CDR3 protein. Here the sample spans over 250,000 distinct CDR3 sequences, less than 30% being singletons. The sequenced sample was blood. The receptors were sampled from a man in his forties with Graves' hyperthyroidism that later progressed to Graves' ophthalmopathy.

This clonotype was recorded a few times. This chain links TRBV12-3 or TRBV12-4 with TRBJ2-7; 9 nucleotides match TRBD1. This CDR3 contains 14 residues. V was pared by 6 bases and J by 1 base, with 4 bases of the junction left unmatched. The CDR3 DNA is TGTGCCAGCAGGACAGGGGGAATTTCCTACGAGCAGTACTTC. Residues: CASRTGGISYEQYF.

This clonotype was observed at least ten times. The rearrangement uses TRBV19 and TRBJ1-1; D is unresolved. The ends were cut back, 3 bases at V and 0 bases at J, with 5 bases in the middle. The length of the CDR3 is 13 residues. From germline, CDR1 is LNHDA and CDR2 SQIVND (reference sequence). The CDR3 nucleotides read TGTGCCAGTAGTATTAACCTGAACACTGAAGCTTTCTTT. It translates to CASSINLNTEAFF.

The chain combines TRBV28 with TRBJ2-7, with TRBD1 matching 7 bases. The CDR3 loop spans 15 amino acids. Germline assignment: CDR1 MDHEN and CDR2 SYDVKM. Losses at the gene ends were 6 bases for V and 4 bases for J; bases not matched to a gene: 12. CDR3 sequence: CASRGDSLKTYEQYF. In DNA form, the CDR3 reads TGTGCCAGCAGAGGGGACAGCCTGAAGACTTACGAGCAGTACTTC.

The chain joins TRBV12-3 or TRBV12-4 to TRBJ2-5; tentative D call: TRBD1 (7 bases). This CDR3 has 15 residues. Deletions cut 4 bases from V and 5 bases from J, with 17 bases between. CDR3 amino acids: CASSSGDRFGETQYF. The CDR3 DNA is TGTGCCAGCAGTTCGGGGGACAGATTCGGGGAGACCCAGTACTTC.

This clonotype was detected many times. The chain is built from TRBV28 and TRBJ1-1, with 9 bases matching TRBD1. V was clipped by 2 bases and J by 5 bases; unmatched bases: 6. Germline CDR1 and CDR2: MDHEN and SYDVKM. The CDR3 contains 15 residues. The DNA for the CDR3 is TGTGCCAGCAGTTTAGCGGGGACAGGGTTGACTGAAGCTTTCTTT. This codes for CASSLAGTGLTEAFF.

This clonotype was picked up many times. V usage is TRBV11-3 and J usage is TRBJ2-1; 7 bases are a match to TRBD2. The CDR3 length is 14 residues. Germline trimming cut 1 base from V and 5 bases from J; bases unmatched to any gene: 2. Germline loops: CDR1 SGHNT, CDR2 YENEEA. In DNA form, the CDR3 reads TGTGCCAGCAGCTTAGGACTAGCCGACAATGAGCAGTTCTTC. It encodes CASSLGLADNEQFF. Full variable domain (missing parts from reference TRBV11-3 and TRBJ2-1): EAGVVQSPRYKIIEKKQPVAFWCNPISGHNTLYWYLQNLGQGPELLIRYENEEAVDDSQLPKDRFSAERLKGVDSTLKIQPAELGDSAVYLCASSLGLADNEQFFGPGTRLTVL.

This clonotype was recorded at least ten times. The chain carries TRBV5-6 and TRBJ2-5; D not resolved. The CDR3 covers 14 residues. V was shortened by 0 bases and J by 3 bases, with 9 bases between the two germline ends. Germline V gives CDR1 SGHDT, CDR2 YYEEEE. The CDR3 coding sequence is TGTGCCAGCAGCTTGGTCTCCTTAAAAGAGACCCAGTACTTC. This translates into CASSLVSLKETQYF.

Ten or more counts support this clonotype. The rearrangement uses TRBV19 and TRBJ2-7; D unresolved. Germline loops: CDR1 LNHDA, CDR2 SQIVND (reference sequence). V shed 5 bases and J shed 4 bases, with 9 bases lying between them. The CDR3 sequence is 12 residues long. The CDR3 loop is CASSFVGYEQYF. In DNA, the CDR3 is TGTGCCAGTAGTTTCGTCGGGTACGAGCAGTACTTC.

This clonotype appeared many times. This sequence joins TRBV29-1 and TRBJ2-7; possibly TRBD2 for D (6 bases). The CDR3 loop spans 13 amino acids. Trimming took 3 bases from V and 2 from J, leaving 11 bases between them. Germline CDR1 reads SQVTM; CDR2 reads ANQGSEA. The CDR3 region is CSVELADTYEQYF. Written as DNA, the CDR3 is TGCAGCGTTGAGTTAGCGGACACCTACGAGCAGTACTTC.

This clonotype was counted between two and nine times. This chain links TRBV6-2 or TRBV6-3 with TRBJ1-1; no clear D. The CDR3 totals 13 residues. The V end was cut by 2 bases, the J end by 6 bases, with 10 bases between. Germline-derived CDR1 and CDR2 are MNHEY and SVGEGT. The CDR3 nucleotides read TGTGCCAGCAGTTACGACGGGAGGGCTGAAGCTTTCTTT. The encoded protein is CASSYDGRAEAFF.

In its sample, this clonotype was seen many times. The J gene is TRBJ1-2, the V gene TRBV2; unclear D gene. Germline CDR1 reads SNHLY; CDR2 reads FYNNEI. V dropped 6 bases and J dropped 4 bases, with 15 bases sitting between them. The CDR3 has 14 amino acids. The CDR3 DNA is TGTGCCAGCAGCGCCGTGAGGGAGATCTATGGCTACACCTTC. Protein: CASSAVREIYGYTF.

This clonotype has a count of ten or more. The V and J genes are TRBV20-1 and TRBJ2-2; possibly TRBD2 for D (5 bases). V was shortened by 2 bases and J by 5 bases, with 12 bases between the two germline ends. Germline assignment: CDR1 DFQATT and CDR2 SNEGSKA (reference sequence). The CDR3 is 14 residues long. Here the CDR3 DNA reads TGCAGTGCTAGACAGCCCGGCGGGACCGGGGAGCTGTTTTTT. This translates into CSARQPGGTGELFF.

V gene TRBV28 combines with J gene TRBJ1-1; D possibly corresponds to TRBD1 (5 bases). Looked up from germline, CDR1 is MDHEN and CDR2 is SYDVKM. The CDR3 is made up of 14 amino acids. V was trimmed by 4 bases and J by 8 bases, leaving 17 bases between them. CDR3 region: CASSSGTSPREAFF. CDR3 sequence (DNA): TGTGCCAGCAGTTCGGGGACCTCACCGCGGGAAGCTTTCTTT.

This clonotype was recorded a few times. V gene TRBV3-1 combines with J gene TRBJ2-2; D call uncertain. CDR3 length: 13 amino acids. V lost 2 bases and J lost 7, with 8 bases in between. Germline CDR1 reads LGHDT; CDR2 reads YNNKEL (reference sequence). The CDR3 here is CASSQLASGELFF. The CDR3, as DNA: TGTGCCAGCAGCCAATTGGCTAGCGGGGAGCTGTTTTTT.

This clonotype was observed at least ten times. The rearrangement joins TRBV6-2 or TRBV6-3 to TRBJ1-1, with TRBD1 matching 10 bases. This CDR3 is 17 amino acids long. Trimming took 6 bases from V and 5 from J; bases not matched to a gene: 15. Germline V lookup: CDR1 MNHEY, CDR2 SVGEGT. The CDR3 region has the DNA TGTGCCAGCAGGAAGACAGGGGGCGACGGTAGTAGAACTGAAGCTTTCTTT. Its translation is CASRKTGGDGSRTEAFF.

Many counts were recorded for this clonotype. The chain employs TRBV18 and TRBJ1-5; D not certain. V lost 5 bases, J lost 4 bases, and 18 bases lay in between. The germline V gene encodes CDR1 KGHSH and CDR2 LQKENI. The CDR3 has 16 residues. CDR3 in DNA: TGTGCCAGCTCAGCCGCACCTCCGACGGGGAATCAGCCCCAGCATTTT. Protein product: CASSAAPPTGNQPQHF.

This clonotype was detected ten times or more. The rearrangement links TRBV19 to TRBJ1-1; no clear D gene. CDR3 length: 14 residues. Germline CDR1 and CDR2: LNHDA and SQIVND (reference sequence). Trimming removed 3 bases at V and 2 bases at J, with 10 bases between. For the CDR3, the DNA is TGTGCCAGTAGTATCGGTCTAACAAACACTGAAGCTTTCTTT. It yields the protein CASSIGLTNTEAFF.

In its sample, this clonotype was seen many times. This rearrangement joins TRBV6-2 or TRBV6-3 to TRBJ1-6; D unresolved. Germline V gene lookup returns CDR1 MNHEY and CDR2 SVGEGT. CDR3 length: 16 residues. Trimming left V 4 bases short and J 8 bases short, with 18 bases between. CDR3 region: CASSLDSGLVDSPLHF. The DNA for the CDR3 is TGTGCCAGCAGTTTAGATTCCGGCCTGGTGGATTCACCCCTCCACTTT.

This clonotype was observed a handful of times. The V call is TRBV12-3 or TRBV12-4, the J call TRBJ2-7; D unclear. V dropped 5 bases and J dropped 4 bases, with 12 bases sitting between them. The CDR3 covers 13 residues. DNA of the CDR3: TGTGCCAGCAGTCCAGGAGTGGGTTACGAGCAGTACTTC. Its protein is CASSPGVGYEQYF.

This clonotype came up many times. The V gene is TRBV6-2 or TRBV6-3, the J gene TRBJ2-6, with D tentatively TRBD2 (6 bases). Trimming took 2 bases from V and 1 from J, leaving 27 bases between them. The CDR3 consists of 22 residues. Germline-derived CDR1 and CDR2 are MNHEY and SVGEGT. The CDR3 DNA is TGTGCCAGCAGTTACGTTTATCAGGGTCTCAAGCCGGGGGATTCTGGGGCCAACGTCCTGACTTTC. Protein product: CASSYVYQGLKPGDSGANVLTF.

This chain connects TRBV6-5 to TRBJ1-2; 9 bases match TRBD1. The CDR3 sequence is 15 residues long. Looked up from germline, CDR1 is MNHEY and CDR2 is SVGAGI. Germline trimming cut 0 bases from V and 7 bases from J; bases unmatched to any gene: 6. As DNA, the CDR3 is TGTGCCAGCAGTTACTCTACAGGGGGCAAGTTTGGCTACACCTTC. Protein product: CASSYSTGGKFGYTF.

This clonotype was seen just once. CDR3 region: CASRLGAGQGYEQYF. Written as DNA, the CDR3 is TGTGCCAGCAGGTTGGGAGCGGGACAAGGCTACGAGCAGTACTTC. The chain recombines TRBV6-2 or TRBV6-3 with TRBJ2-7; D may be TRBD2 (7 bases). Germline CDR1 and CDR2: MNHEY and SVGEGT. The CDR3 is 15 residues long. V was trimmed by 6 bases and J by 3 bases, leaving 18 bases between them.

The table lists this clonotype with many counts. The rearrangement joins TRBV3-1 to TRBJ2-7, with D maybe TRBD1 (6 bases). The CDR3 has 14 amino acids. The germline V gene has CDR1 LGHDT and CDR2 YNNKEL (reference sequence). The germline V and J ends were trimmed by 5 bases and 3 bases, with 14 bases remaining between them. CDR3 sequence (DNA): TGTGCCAGCAGCTCCCCAGGGGTGGGCTACGAGCAGTACTTC. This codes for CASSSPGVGYEQYF.

This clonotype was observed at least ten times. The chain employs TRBV20-1 and TRBJ2-7; 8 bases align to TRBD1. The CDR3 covers 15 residues. CDR1 is DFQATT, CDR2 SNEGSKA, per germline (reference sequence). V lost 0 bases to trimming and J lost 2 bases; unmatched junction nucleotides: 6. The CDR3 DNA is TGCAGTGCTAGAGAATGGACAGGGAACCCCTACGAGCAGTACTTC. Encoded protein: CSAREWTGNPYEQYF.

The chain uses TRBV11-2 and TRBJ2-7; D perhaps matches TRBD1 (6 bases). Germline CDR1 SGHAT, CDR2 FQNNGV. The CDR3 spans 16 residues. The V gene lost 0 bases and the J gene lost 0 bases, with 12 bases spanning the gap. The CDR3 here is CASSLERGNGSYEQYF. In DNA, the CDR3 is TGTGCCAGCAGCTTAGAGAGGGGGAACGGCTCCTACGAGCAGTACTTC.

This clonotype has a count of ten or more. The chain employs TRBV3-1 and TRBJ2-5; 8 bases align to TRBD1. The J segment lost 0 bases and the V segment lost 2 bases, leaving 8 bases of the junction unmatched. In germline, CDR1 is LGHDT, CDR2 YNNKEL (reference sequence). The CDR3 sequence is 17 residues long. The CDR3 loop is CASSQWSGGRYQETQYF. As DNA, the CDR3 is TGTGCCAGCAGCCAATGGTCAGGGGGCCGGTACCAAGAGACCCAGTACTTC.

Only a few counts were recorded for this clonotype. The CDR3 protein is CATSRGEETQYF. The CDR3 bases are TGTGCCACCAGCAGAGGCGAGGAGACCCAGTACTTC. This chain connects TRBV15 to TRBJ2-5; no definite D call. This CDR3 comprises 12 residues. The germline V gene encodes CDR1 LNHNV and CDR2 YYDKDF (reference sequence). The V gene lost 1 base and the J gene lost 5 bases, with 5 bases spanning the gap.

This clonotype was detected many times. The chain has TRBV19 and TRBJ1-5; 8 bases agree with TRBD1. The CDR3 is 14 residues long. From germline, CDR1 is LNHDA and CDR2 SQIVND (reference sequence). With 5 bases clipped from V and 6 bases from J, the junction kept 6 bases outside the gene matches. The CDR3 bases are TGTGCCAGTAGTCCGCGGACAGGGAGTCAGCCCCAGCATTTT. Its protein is CASSPRTGSQPQHF.